This TCR beta chain was recovered during a study of blood T cells in healthy people across ages. The use of a sample-barcoded 5' primer and a J-beta primer mix characterized a second PCR of about 6 to 11 cycles. All cDNA molecules were each tagged by a template-switch adaptor with 12 random nucleotides. TCRdb itself ran the 5' RACE reads through MiXCR, one entry per CDR3 protein. This table holds some 890,000 distinct CDR3 sequences, roughly 28% found once. Trimming left V 6 bases short and J 3 bases short, with 27 bases between. CDR1 and CDR2 (germline): MDHEN, SYDVKM. The CDR3 extends over 18 amino acids. This clonotype was observed a handful of times. Another study also made use of these data, one on T cells of mothers and their children. That publication notes: Healthy Caucasian mothers, three in number, and their six children were the donors. The extracted RNA was employed in its entirety for cDNA synthesis, at about 1.5 ug per 15 ul.

The genes are TRBV28 and TRBJ2-7; D gene unclear. The origin of this receptor is a woman aged 40 to 49 in good health. The sample taken for sequencing was blood. CDR3 sequence: CASSLIPLWGFADYEQYF. CDR3 in DNA: TGTGCCAGCAGCCTAATCCCCCTTTGGGGATTCGCCGACTACGAGCAGTACTTC.